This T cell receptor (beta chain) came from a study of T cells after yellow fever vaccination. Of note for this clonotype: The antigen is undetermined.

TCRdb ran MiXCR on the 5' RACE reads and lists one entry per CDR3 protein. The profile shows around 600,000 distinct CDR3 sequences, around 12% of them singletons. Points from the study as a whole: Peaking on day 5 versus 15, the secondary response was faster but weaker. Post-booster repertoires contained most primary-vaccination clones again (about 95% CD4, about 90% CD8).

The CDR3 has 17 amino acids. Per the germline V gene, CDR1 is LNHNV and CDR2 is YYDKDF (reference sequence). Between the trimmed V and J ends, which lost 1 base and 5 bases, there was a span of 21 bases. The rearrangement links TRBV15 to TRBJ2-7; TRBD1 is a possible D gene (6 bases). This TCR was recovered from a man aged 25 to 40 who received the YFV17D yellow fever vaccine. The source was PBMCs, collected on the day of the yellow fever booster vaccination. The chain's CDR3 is CATSRAPNRVTRDEQYF. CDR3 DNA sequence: TGTGCCACCAGCAGAGCTCCCAACAGGGTCACGAGGGACGAGCAGTACTTC.